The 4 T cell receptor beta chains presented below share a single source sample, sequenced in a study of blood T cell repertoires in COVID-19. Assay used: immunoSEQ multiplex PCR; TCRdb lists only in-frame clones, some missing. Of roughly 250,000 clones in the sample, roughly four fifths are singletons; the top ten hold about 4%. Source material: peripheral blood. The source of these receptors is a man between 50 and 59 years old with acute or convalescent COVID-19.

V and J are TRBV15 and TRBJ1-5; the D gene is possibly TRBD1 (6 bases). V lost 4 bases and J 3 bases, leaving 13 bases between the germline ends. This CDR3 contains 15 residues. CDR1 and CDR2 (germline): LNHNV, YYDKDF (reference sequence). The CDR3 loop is CATSTLDRPNQPQHF. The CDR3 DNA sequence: TGTGCCACCAGCACTCTGGACAGACCCAATCAGCCCCAGCATTTT.

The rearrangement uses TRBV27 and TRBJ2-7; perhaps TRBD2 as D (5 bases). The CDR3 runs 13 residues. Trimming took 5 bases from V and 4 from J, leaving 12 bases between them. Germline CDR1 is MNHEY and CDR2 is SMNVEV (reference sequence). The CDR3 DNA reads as TGTGCCAGCAGTCCTAGCCACGGTTACGAGCAGTACTTC. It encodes CASSPSHGYEQYF.

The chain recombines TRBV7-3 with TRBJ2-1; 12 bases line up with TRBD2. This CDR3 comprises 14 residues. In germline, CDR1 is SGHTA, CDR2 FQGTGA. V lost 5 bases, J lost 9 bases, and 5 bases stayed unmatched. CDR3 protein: CASSATSGSSEQFF. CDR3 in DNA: TGTGCCAGCAGCGCGACTAGCGGGAGCAGTGAGCAGTTCTTC. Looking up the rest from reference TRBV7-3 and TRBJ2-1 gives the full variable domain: GAGVSQTPSNKVTEKGKYVELRCDPISGHTALYWYRQSLGQGPEFLIYFQGTGAADDSGLPNDRFFAVRPEGSVSTLKIQRTERGDSAVYLCASSATSGSSEQFFGPGTRLTVL.

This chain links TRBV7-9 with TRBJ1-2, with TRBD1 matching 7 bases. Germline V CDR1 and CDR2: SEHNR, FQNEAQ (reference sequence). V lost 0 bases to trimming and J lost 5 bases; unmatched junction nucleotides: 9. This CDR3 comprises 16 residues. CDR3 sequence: CASSLAVQGDLYGYTF. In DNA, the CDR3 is TGTGCCAGCAGCTTAGCCGTGCAGGGGGACCTATATGGCTACACCTTC.